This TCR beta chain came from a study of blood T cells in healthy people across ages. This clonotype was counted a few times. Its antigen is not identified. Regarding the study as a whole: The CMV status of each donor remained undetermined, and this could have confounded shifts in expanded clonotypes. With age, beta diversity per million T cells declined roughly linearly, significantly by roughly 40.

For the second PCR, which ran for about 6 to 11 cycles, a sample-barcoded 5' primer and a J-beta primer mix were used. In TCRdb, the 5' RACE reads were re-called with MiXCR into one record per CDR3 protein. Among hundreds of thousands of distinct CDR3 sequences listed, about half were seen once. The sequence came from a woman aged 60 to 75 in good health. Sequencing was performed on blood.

The CDR3 region has the DNA TGTGCCAGCAGCCCGTTGACACAGGGGGCGCCGTCAGATACGCAGTATTTT. The encoded protein is CASSPLTQGAPSDTQYF. This sequence joins TRBV7-9 and TRBJ2-3; TRBD1 agrees at 9 bases. V lost 5 bases to trimming and J lost 4 bases; unmatched junction nucleotides: 13. The CDR3 sequence is 17 residues long. Germline CDR1 reads SEHNR; CDR2 reads FQNEAQ (reference sequence).